This is a list of T cell receptor beta chains from one sample in a study of T cells after yellow fever vaccination. TCRdb passed the 5' RACE reads through MiXCR, listing each CDR3 protein once. The table lists roughly 120,000 distinct CDR3 sequences, 6% to 8% of them singletons, with roughly 2.5% in the top ten. This specimen consisted of CD4+ T cells sorted from PBMCs, obtained 9 to 10 days after the first yellow fever vaccination. These receptor sequences come from a man aged 18 to 30 who received the YFV17D yellow fever vaccine. CDR3s include the opening cysteine and the closing phenylalanine or tryptophan. D genes are given only for firm matches. Rows may omit the clone size; those that give it use once, few, many or a size class.

V gene: TRBV11-2; D gene: .; clone size: many; J gene: TRBJ2-1; CDR3 DNA: TGTGCCAGCAGCCTGCGGAGGGACTCCCATTCCGATGAGCAGTTCTTC; CDR3 protein: CASSLRRDSHSDEQFF
V gene: TRBV27; D gene: TRBD1; clone size: .; J gene: TRBJ1-1; CDR3 DNA: TGTGCCAGCAGTTCCCGGGGACAGGGGGCGAGGGACACTGTAGCTTTCTTT; CDR3 protein: CASSSRGQGARDTVAFF
V gene: TRBV20-1; D gene: .; clone size: many; J gene: TRBJ1-2; CDR3 DNA: TGCAGTGCTAACCTTCAGTCCTATGGCTACACCTTC; CDR3 protein: CSANLQSYGYTF
V gene: TRBV18; D gene: .; clone size: many; J gene: TRBJ2-5; CDR3 DNA: TGTGCCAGCTCACCACCGGCGTTTCAAGAGACCCAGTACTTC; CDR3 protein: CASSPPAFQETQYF
V gene: TRBV5-1; D gene: TRBD1; clone size: many; J gene: TRBJ2-7; CDR3 DNA: TGCGCCAGCAGCGCCAAGACAGGGGACTTCTCCTACGAGCAGTACTTC; CDR3 protein: CASSAKTGDFSYEQYF
V gene: TRBV28; D gene: .; clone size: many; J gene: TRBJ1-6; CDR3 DNA: TGTGCCAGCAGTCCTAGTGGGCCAGTGGGAACCCTCCACTTT; CDR3 protein: CASSPSGPVGTLHF
V gene: TRBV5-6; D gene: .; clone size: .; J gene: TRBJ1-1; CDR3 DNA: TGTGCCAGCAGCTGGGGGACTTTTTCCACTGAAGCTTTCTTT; CDR3 protein: CASSWGTFSTEAFF
V gene: TRBV6-1; D gene: .; clone size: many; J gene: TRBJ1-1; CDR3 DNA: TGTGCCAGCAGTGGGGGGAGACAGTTTGAAGCTTTCTTT; CDR3 protein: CASSGGRQFEAFF
V gene: TRBV12-3/TRBV12-4; D gene: .; clone size: many; J gene: TRBJ2-7; CDR3 DNA: TGTGCCAGCAGTTTAGCGCTTGGGCAGGGGCTAACCTACGAGCAGTACTTC; CDR3 protein: CASSLALGQGLTYEQYF
V gene: TRBV7-2; D gene: .; clone size: .; J gene: TRBJ1-2; CDR3 DNA: TGTGCCAGCAGCCCCCGGCGGGCCAGATATGGCTACACCTTC; CDR3 protein: CASSPRRARYGYTF
V gene: TRBV29-1; D gene: .; clone size: many; J gene: TRBJ2-3; CDR3 DNA: TGCAGCGTTGGCCTTTGGGGGGATACCACAGATACGCAGTATTTT; CDR3 protein: CSVGLWGDTTDTQYF
V gene: TRBV7-2; D gene: TRBD2; clone size: many; J gene: TRBJ2-3; CDR3 DNA: TGTGCCAGCAGCTTCACGGGGGGGCTGGGAGATACGCAGTATTTT; CDR3 protein: CASSFTGGLGDTQYF
V gene: TRBV7-9; D gene: TRBD1; clone size: many; J gene: TRBJ1-2; CDR3 DNA: TGTGCCAGCAGCTTTGCAGGGGGCGCGGAGGGCTACACCTTC; CDR3 protein: CASSFAGGAEGYTF
V gene: TRBV5-1; D gene: .; clone size: many; J gene: TRBJ1-4; CDR3 DNA: TGCGCCAGCAGCCCCCAGAAGGAGGTACCCGAAAAACTGTTTTTT; CDR3 protein: CASSPQKEVPEKLFF
V gene: TRBV2; D gene: TRBD1; clone size: many; J gene: TRBJ2-5; CDR3 DNA: TGTGCCACCGGGGACAGGGGGCGCGAGACCCAGTACTTC; CDR3 protein: CATGDRGRETQYF
V gene: TRBV12-3/TRBV12-4; D gene: .; clone size: many; J gene: TRBJ1-5; CDR3 DNA: TGTGCCAGCAGTCCCTCGGCCCGGCCCCAGCATTTT; CDR3 protein: CASSPSARPQHF
V gene: TRBV6-1; D gene: .; clone size: many; J gene: TRBJ1-3; CDR3 DNA: TGTGCCAGCAGGAGGGGGTTCTCTGGAAACACCATATATTTT; CDR3 protein: CASRRGFSGNTIYF
V gene: TRBV24-1; D gene: .; clone size: many; J gene: TRBJ2-1; CDR3 DNA: TGTGCCACCAGTGATTCGGCTGGAGGGGTTTACAATGAGCAGTTCTTC; CDR3 protein: CATSDSAGGVYNEQFF
V gene: TRBV5-1; D gene: .; clone size: many; J gene: TRBJ1-1; CDR3 DNA: TGCGCCAGCAGCCTTGGGGTCATGAACACTGAAGCTTTCTTT; CDR3 protein: CASSLGVMNTEAFF
V gene: TRBV12-5; D gene: TRBD2; clone size: many; J gene: TRBJ2-3; CDR3 DNA: TGTGCTAGTGGACCGAGCGGGGGGGTGACAGATAAGCAGTATTTT; CDR3 protein: CASGPSGGVTDKQYF
V gene: TRBV27; D gene: .; clone size: many; J gene: TRBJ2-3; CDR3 DNA: TGTGCCAGCAGTTTATATTTGGAGACAGTCCCGGATACGCAGTATTTT; CDR3 protein: CASSLYLETVPDTQYF
V gene: TRBV27; D gene: .; clone size: many; J gene: TRBJ1-6; CDR3 DNA: TGTGCCAGCAGTTTATTGGGGAGCTCCTATAATTCACCCCTCCACTTT; CDR3 protein: CASSLLGSSYNSPLHF
V gene: TRBV4-3; D gene: .; clone size: .; J gene: TRBJ1-4; CDR3 DNA: TGCGCCAGCAGCCCAGAATCCGGCGCGGGTGCAACTAATGAAAAACTGTTTTTT; CDR3 protein: CASSPESGAGATNEKLFF
V gene: TRBV7-6; D gene: .; clone size: many; J gene: TRBJ2-3; CDR3 DNA: TGTGCCAGCAGCTTAGGGCCGGTTGCAGATACGCAGTATTTT; CDR3 protein: CASSLGPVADTQYF
V gene: TRBV6-5; D gene: .; clone size: many; J gene: TRBJ2-3; CDR3 DNA: TGTGCCAGCAGTTACTCGCTGACCACAGATACGCAGTATTTT; CDR3 protein: CASSYSLTTDTQYF
V gene: TRBV4-3; D gene: .; clone size: many; J gene: TRBJ2-5; CDR3 DNA: TGCGCCAGCAGCCAATCCCGGGTAACCCCAGAGACCCAGTACTTC; CDR3 protein: CASSQSRVTPETQYF
V gene: TRBV7-3; D gene: .; clone size: many; J gene: TRBJ2-1; CDR3 DNA: TGTGCCAGCAGCTTAAACGCGGTCCGGGGCAATGAGCAGTTCTTC; CDR3 protein: CASSLNAVRGNEQFF
V gene: TRBV5-1; D gene: .; clone size: many; J gene: TRBJ1-1; CDR3 DNA: TGCGCCAGCAGCTTGAGGGGCGCGGTGAACACTGAAGCTTTCTTT; CDR3 protein: CASSLRGAVNTEAFF
V gene: TRBV23-1; D gene: .; clone size: many; J gene: TRBJ2-7; CDR3 DNA: TGCGCCAGCAGTCAATTTCAATCACCAGCGGGTCCCGAGCAGTACTTC; CDR3 protein: CASSQFQSPAGPEQYF
V gene: TRBV4-2; D gene: TRBD2; clone size: many; J gene: TRBJ2-1; CDR3 DNA: TGTGCCAGCAGCCCCACTTGGACTAGCGGGGGGCCCCCCGCTTACAATGAGCAGTTCTTC; CDR3 protein: CASSPTWTSGGPPAYNEQFF